The 10 T cell receptor beta chains presented below share a single source sample, sequenced in a study of cytomegalovirus exposure and HLA in healthy donors. Vbeta (60) and Jbeta (13) primers were used in the PCR. Data came from immunoSEQ multiplex PCR; TCRdb stores just in-frame clones and leaves some out. This sample has 150,000 to 180,000 clones, with about 80% found just once. The sample consisted of PBMCs. The source of these receptors is a woman between 35 and 50 years old in good health and CMV-seronegative.

This clone was picked up a small number of times. The V gene is TRBV19, the J gene TRBJ2-1; 7 bases align to TRBD2. Germline-derived CDR1 and CDR2 are LNHDA and SQIVND (reference sequence). The length of the CDR3 is 15 residues. Unmatched junction bases numbered 11, after V lost 5 bases and J lost 7 bases. CDR3 sequence (DNA): TGTGCCAGTAGTTGGGGACTACCGCTCGGGAATGAGCAGTTCTTC. This translates into CASSWGLPLGNEQFF.

The chain recombines TRBV5-4 with TRBJ1-1, with D perhaps matching TRBD1 (5 bases). The CDR3 length is 14 residues. In germline, CDR1 is SGHNT, CDR2 YYREEE (reference sequence). Trimming pared 0 bases from V and 7 bases from J, leaving 13 bases between. Here the CDR3 reads CASSLAQGRSEAFF. In DNA form, the CDR3 reads TGTGCCAGCAGCTTGGCGCAGGGAAGGAGTGAAGCTTTCTTT.

The chain is built from TRBV7-9 and TRBJ2-1; 12 nucleotides match TRBD2. This CDR3 comprises 15 residues. CDR1 and CDR2 (germline): SEHNR, FQNEAQ (reference sequence). Losses at the gene ends were 1 base for V and 12 bases for J; bases not matched to a gene: 7. The CDR3 spells CASSLVGLAGSVQFF. The CDR3 DNA is TGTGCCAGCAGCTTAGTAGGACTAGCGGGAAGTGTGCAGTTCTTC.

This clone occurred once. This rearrangement joins TRBV6-5 to TRBJ2-5; D may be TRBD2 (5 bases). This CDR3 is built from 15 residues. Per germline, CDR1 MNHEY and CDR2 SVGAGI. The V and J ends lost 3 bases and 12 bases respectively, with 23 bases between them. Here the CDR3 reads CASSYSASEAGPKYF. As DNA, the CDR3 is TGTGCCAGCAGTTATTCTGCCTCCGAGGCGGGTCCCAAGTACTTC.

CDR3 residues: CASSSGGRGQDNVFF. The CDR3 nucleotides read TGTGCCAGCAGCTCCGGGGGAAGGGGGCAGGATAATGTGTTTTTT. V is TRBV5-8 and J is TRBJ1-4, with 7 bases identical to TRBD1. Germline CDR1 SGHTS, CDR2 YDEGEE. V lost 3 bases to trimming and J lost 15 bases; unmatched junction nucleotides: 17. CDR3 length: 15 residues.

CDR3 region: CASSLSIGSSYEQYF. The CDR3, as DNA: TGTGCCAGCAGTTTATCGATCGGGTCCTCCTACGAGCAGTACTTC. The chain carries TRBV27 and TRBJ2-7; D not resolved. Per the germline V gene, CDR1 is MNHEY and CDR2 is SMNVEV (reference sequence). Trimming shortened V by 0 bases and J by 0 bases, and 9 bases separated the two germline ends. The CDR3 is 15 residues long.

In this sample, this clone turned up a few times. The genes are TRBV18 and TRBJ1-2, with 7 bases identical to TRBD1. V dropped 1 base and J dropped 0; count of bases not matched to a gene: 2. Per germline, CDR1 KGHSH and CDR2 LQKENI. This CDR3 contains 15 residues. CDR3 DNA: TGTGCCAGCTCACCACGGGACAGCTCTAACTATGGCTACACCTTC. Protein sequence: CASSPRDSSNYGYTF.

The rearrangement uses TRBV6-8 and TRBJ1-2; 12 nucleotides line up with TRBD1. With 5 bases clipped from V and 0 bases from J, the junction kept 4 bases outside the gene matches. The CDR3 consists of 16 residues. CDR1 MNHGY and CDR2 SAAAGT come from the germline V gene. The CDR3 sequence is CASSRDRGRPNYGYTF. In nucleotides, the CDR3 is TGTGCCAGCAGTCGGGACAGGGGGCGACCTAACTATGGCTACACCTTC.

This clone appeared a single time. The chain is built from TRBV27 and TRBJ1-1; tentatively, D is TRBD1 (6 bases). CDR1 and CDR2 from the germline V gene are MNHEY and SMNVEV (reference sequence). The V and J ends lost 6 bases and 4 bases respectively, with 15 bases between them. This CDR3 has 14 residues. CDR3 nucleotide sequence: TGTGCCAGCAGCAGGGGATCAGGGAGCACTGAAGCTTTCTTT. The encoded protein is CASSRGSGSTEAFF.

The rearrangement uses TRBV5-1 and TRBJ1-2; 10 positions agree with TRBD1. The CDR3 extends over 16 amino acids. The J segment lost 3 bases and the V segment lost 1 base, leaving 6 bases of the junction unmatched. Germline CDR1 SGHRS, CDR2 YFSETQ. In DNA, the CDR3 is TGCGCCAGCAGCTTGTCCCCCGGACAGGGGGACTATGGCTACACCTTC. It specifies CASSLSPGQGDYGYTF.